This paragraph covers one T cell receptor (beta chain) sequence. The antigen is not known. There are 15 residues in the CDR3. Germline CDR1 and CDR2: SGHRS and YFSETQ. Unique-molecular-identifier-tagged TCR beta cDNA libraries were used. TCRdb reanalysed the PCR reads using MiXCR and keeps one entry per CDR3 protein. The sample lists about 200,000 distinct CDR3 sequences, approximately 28% seen once, with less than 4% in the top ten. This specimen comes from a study of post-analysis software for immune sequencing data. Study-wide background: Some patients lacked subtype; others had relapsing-remitting, secondary progressive or progressive-relapsing disease. Study results and limitations: The study found TRBV5-6, TRBV5-1 and TRBV20-1 among about five TRBV segments more frequent in patients than controls. Controls had significantly higher normalized Chao1 diversity than multiple sclerosis patients. F-measure co-clustering was strong for batch-matched samples.

The clonotype comes from a girl aged 2-17 years with multiple sclerosis. The chain combines TRBV5-1 with TRBJ2-5, with 11 bases lining up with TRBD2. The DNA end is a closer match to TRBJ2-7, so the J assignment may be wrong. Input material: blood. The CDR3 region is CASSLASGRIHEQYF. The CDR3 DNA reads TGCGCCAGCAGCTTGGCTAGCGGGAGGATTCACGAGCAGTACTTC.